The source of this TCR beta chain is a study of blood T cell repertoires in COVID-19. Across the study: Acute and convalescent COVID-19 samples came from the United States, Italy and Spain. Sources were T cells, B-cell-depleted T cells, or PBMCs; the material itself was cDNA or gDNA.

The CDR3 length is 20 residues. Germline CDR1 reads SGHVS; CDR2 reads FQNEAQ. V shed 1 base and J shed 0 bases, with 23 bases lying between them. In the source study's methods: Reference gene primers were amplified, and this amplification served to estimate nucleated cell counts. The data were produced by immunoSEQ multiplex PCR, yet TCRdb's version contains in-frame clones alone and is incomplete. V, J and clone size reflect that table, while D and trimming were determined from the DNA. This table holds some 260,000 clones, less than 85% found once. V is TRBV7-8 and J is TRBJ2-3, with a weak D call TRBD2 (7 bases). Sequencing was done on a sample of peripheral blood. The receptor's source is a woman aged 18-30 years with acute or convalescent COVID-19. CDR3 sequence (DNA): TGTGCCAGCAGCTTAGGGGCACTAATCCCCAGGGGACTAAGCACAGATACGCAGTATTTT. It specifies CASSLGALIPRGLSTDTQYF. The full variable domain, its missing parts supplied by reference TRBV7-8 and TRBJ2-3, is GAGVSQSPRYKVAKRGQDVALRCDPISGHVSLFWYQQALGQGPEFLTYFQNEAQLDKSGLPSDRFFAERPEGSVSTLKIQRTQQEDSAVYLCASSLGALIPRGLSTDTQYFGPGTRLTVL.